A selection of T cell receptor beta chains follows, all from one sample in a study of radiation and T cells in renal cell carcinoma. Only in-frame clones appear in the TCRdb table, and some are missing; sequencing was by immunoSEQ multiplex PCR. The repertoire has 100,000 to 150,000 clones, approximately 90% of them found once; the top ten carry approximately 6%. Sample: blood, taken from a patient whose treatment included radiotherapy and nephrectomy. The receptors derive from a woman aged 70-85 years with renal cell carcinoma. CDR3s include the opening cysteine and the closing phenylalanine or tryptophan. A D gene is named only where the DNA matches it firmly. Expanded clones get a size class; other rows say once, few or many, or leave the size out.

clone_size j_call v_call d_call cdr3_aa cdr3_nt
once TRBJ1-2 TRBV28 - CASSPEPPNYGYTF TGTGCCAGCAGTCCCGAACCCCCGAACTATGGCTACACCTTC
- TRBJ1-6 TRBV27 TRBD1 CASSPDRVNSPLHF TGTGCCAGCAGCCCGGACAGGGTGAATTCACCCCTCCACTTT
- TRBJ2-3 TRBV19 TRBD1 CASSNRQGLTDTQYF TGTGCCAGTAGTAACCGACAGGGATTAACAGATACGCAGTATTTT
- TRBJ1-4 TRBV6-6 TRBD1 CASSRPTGGSEKLFF TGTGCCAGCAGTCGACCGACAGGGGGTAGTGAAAAACTGTTTTTT
- TRBJ2-3 TRBV28 TRBD2 CASSSTLGLAGKGDTQYF TGTGCCAGCAGTTCCACTCTCGGGCTAGCGGGAAAGGGAGATACGCAGTATTTT
- TRBJ1-6 TRBV7-2 TRBD1 CASSLEGQGKSPLHF TGTGCCAGCAGCTTAGAGGGACAGGGTAAATCACCCCTCCACTTT
- TRBJ2-7 TRBV29-1 - CSVSGVVGRGLSYEQYF TGCAGCGTTAGCGGGGTTGTGGGAAGGGGGCTCTCCTACGAGCAGTACTTC
- TRBJ1-2 TRBV27 TRBD1 CASSLGQGAGGYTF TGTGCCAGCAGTTTAGGACAGGGGGCGGGAGGCTACACCTTC
- TRBJ2-7 TRBV9 TRBD1 CASSPAGTGYEQYF TGTGCCAGCAGCCCCGCCGGGACAGGGTATGAGCAGTACTTC
- TRBJ2-7 TRBV11-2 - CASSLDRGTYEQYF TGTGCCAGCAGCTTAGACAGGGGAACCTACGAGCAGTACTTC
- TRBJ2-6 TRBV2 - CASRLGSGANVLTF TGTGCCAGCAGATTAGGGTCCGGGGCCAACGTCCTGACTTTC
- TRBJ1-1 TRBV4-2 - CASSQDQIYTEAFF TGTGCCAGCAGCCAAGACCAGATCTACACTGAAGCTTTCTTT
- TRBJ2-5 TRBV7-8 TRBD1 CASSKGQGVSWYF TGTGCCAGCAGCAAGGGACAGGGGGTTTCTTGGTACTTC
- TRBJ2-5 TRBV7-9 TRBD1 CASSPRQGTQETQYF TGTGCCAGCAGCCCCCGACAGGGGACCCAAGAGACCCAGTACTTC
- TRBJ1-1 TRBV7-3 TRBD1 CASSRTGGANTEAFF TGTGCCAGCAGTCGGACAGGGGGCGCGAATACTGAAGCTTTCTTT
- TRBJ2-1 TRBV5-1 - CASSLGGGAPTYNEQFF TGCGCCAGCAGCTTGGGAGGAGGGGCTCCCACCTACAATGAGCAGTTCTTC
- TRBJ2-7 TRBV6-1 - CASGQPAYEQYF TGTGCCAGCGGACAACCAGCCTACGAGCAGTACTTC
- TRBJ2-7 TRBV7-8 - CASSLGVSSYEQYF TGTGCCAGCAGCTTAGGAGTCAGTAGCTACGAGCAGTACTTC
once TRBJ1-6 TRBV7-2 - CASSPGGSYNSPLHF TGTGCCAGCTCACCGGGCGGCTCCTATAATTCACCCCTCCACTTT
- TRBJ2-1 TRBV11-3 TRBD2 CASSRTSRTDEQFF TGTGCCAGCAGCCGGACTAGTCGGACCGATGAGCAGTTCTTC
once TRBJ2-2 TRBV30 TRBD2 CAWRRSGGAGELFF TGTGCCTGGAGACGATCGGGGGGGGCCGGGGAGCTGTTTTTT
- TRBJ2-1 TRBV5-1 TRBD2 CASSHYTSGGANEQFF TGCGCCAGCAGCCATTATACTAGCGGGGGGGCCAATGAGCAGTTCTTC
- TRBJ2-7 TRBV28 TRBD1 CASSLPGGSYEQYF TGTGCCAGCAGTTTACCAGGGGGCTCCTACGAGCAGTACTTC
- TRBJ1-1 TRBV4-2 - CASSQDLGDNTEAFF TGTGCCAGCAGCCAAGATTTAGGGGACAACACTGAAGCTTTCTTT
- TRBJ1-6 TRBV6-1 TRBD1 CASTTGQGYNSPLHF TGTGCCAGCACTACGGGACAGGGATATAATTCACCCCTCCACTTT
- TRBJ2-5 TRBV30 TRBD1 CASTDRAGETQYF TGTGCCTCCACGGACAGGGCTGGGGAGACCCAGTACTTC
- TRBJ2-1 TRBV27 - CASSFVQKYNEQFF TGTGCCAGCAGTTTCGTACAGAAATACAATGAGCAGTTCTTC
- TRBJ1-2 TRBV6-5 TRBD1 CASTADRGRYGYTF TGTGCCAGCACCGCGGACAGGGGTCGATATGGCTACACCTTC
once TRBJ1-4 TRBV5-4 - CASSLVPTATNEKLFF TGTGCCAGCAGCTTGGTCCCAACCGCAACTAATGAAAAACTGTTTTTT
- TRBJ1-2 TRBV7-2 - CASSQQGQKGGYTF TGTGCCAGCAGCCAACAGGGACAAAAGGGAGGCTACACCTTC
- TRBJ1-6 TRBV14 - CASRGGSSPLHF TGTGCCAGCCGGGGGGGATCCTCACCCCTCCACTTT
- TRBJ1-3 TRBV30 TRBD1 CAWSPGTASGNTIYF TGTGCCTGGAGCCCTGGGACAGCTTCTGGAAACACCATATATTTT
few TRBJ2-2 TRBV9 - CASSPNTGELFF TGTGCCAGCAGCCCGAACACCGGGGAGCTGTTTTTT
- TRBJ2-7 TRBV28 - CASRDPYEQYF TGTGCCAGTCGAGATCCCTACGAGCAGTACTTC
- TRBJ2-2 TRBV6-5 TRBD1 CASNYGGQGATGELFF TGTGCCAGCAATTATGGGGGACAGGGGGCCACCGGGGAGCTGTTTTTT
- TRBJ1-4 TRBV6-5 - CASSYTPGQYNEKLFF TGTGCCAGCAGTTACACCCCGGGACAATATAATGAAAAACTGTTTTTT
- TRBJ2-7 TRBV7-9 - CASSQDSYEQYF TGTGCCAGCAGCCAAGACAGCTACGAGCAGTACTTC
- TRBJ1-2 TRBV5-5 TRBD1 CASWADRAIGYTF TGTGCCAGCTGGGCGGACAGGGCAATAGGCTACACCTTC
- TRBJ2-4 TRBV28 TRBD2 CASSLGGVKNIQYF TGTGCCAGCAGTTTAGGGGGGGTCAAAAACATTCAGTACTTC
- TRBJ2-5 TRBV5-1 TRBD2 CASSFGLAGQETQYF TGCGCCAGCAGCTTCGGACTAGCGGGGCAAGAGACCCAGTACTTC
- TRBJ2-1 TRBV7-2 TRBD2 CASSPHSGGAPPYNEQFF TGTGCCAGCAGCCCCCATAGCGGGGGGGCCCCCCCATACAATGAGCAGTTCTTC
- TRBJ1-2 TRBV28 TRBD1 CASSSGTGVYGYTF TGTGCCAGCAGTTCCGGGACAGGGGTCTATGGCTACACCTTC
- TRBJ1-2 TRBV11-1 TRBD1 CASSPSKDRGNYGYTF TGTGCCAGCAGCCCTTCAAAGGACAGGGGGAACTATGGCTACACCTTC
- TRBJ2-1 TRBV5-1 TRBD2 CASSRARGGYNEQFF TGCGCCAGCAGCCGGGCACGGGGGGGCTACAATGAGCAGTTCTTC
- TRBJ2-2 TRBV7-2 TRBD2 CASSSDASGFGELFF TGTGCCAGCAGCTCAGATGCTAGCGGGTTCGGGGAGCTGTTTTTT
- TRBJ1-4 TRBV7-9 - CASSLEGPTNPFF TGTGCCAGCAGCTTAGAAGGACCGACGAATCCGTTTTTT
few TRBJ1-1 TRBV16 - CASSQSTGTTEAFF TGTGCCAGCAGCCAATCGACAGGAACCACTGAAGCTTTCTTT
once TRBJ2-7 TRBV4-3 - CASSLEQGREQYF TGCGCCAGCAGCCTTGAACAGGGTCGTGAGCAGTACTTC
- TRBJ1-2 TRBV5-1 - CASSLEGATASNYGYTF TGCGCCAGCAGCTTGGAGGGCGCGACAGCATCTAACTATGGCTACACCTTC
- TRBJ1-1 TRBV6-1 - CASRLRVNTEAFF TGTGCCAGCAGATTGAGAGTGAACACTGAAGCTTTCTTT
- TRBJ1-1 TRBV30 - CAWRRRNTEAFF TGTGCCTGGAGGCGTAGGAACACTGAAGCTTTCTTT
- TRBJ2-2 TRBV7-2 - CASSLAGTHTGELFF TGTGCCAGCAGCTTGGCAGGGACCCACACCGGGGAGCTGTTTTTT
- TRBJ2-6 TRBV11-3 TRBD2 CASTPGGVPSGANVLTF TGTGCCAGCACCCCGGGGGGGGTTCCCTCTGGGGCCAACGTCCTGACTTTC
- TRBJ2-7 TRBV5-4 TRBD2 CASSSAGVGDEQYF TGTGCCAGCAGCTCAGCGGGGGTTGGGGACGAGCAGTACTTC
few TRBJ1-1 TRBV7-2 - CASRRQVSRDTEAFF TGTGCCAGCAGAAGACAGGTTTCCAGGGACACTGAAGCTTTCTTT